The 26 T cell receptor beta chains below were found in one sample sequenced in a study of cytomegalovirus exposure and HLA in healthy donors. PCR employed 60 Vbeta and 13 Jbeta primers. Profiling relied on immunoSEQ multiplex PCR, and the TCRdb table lists in-frame clones only, not all of them. The table lists a few hundred thousand clones, 70% to 90% of them singletons. Material: PBMCs. These receptor sequences come from a woman aged 60-70 years in good health and CMV-seropositive.

This chain uses TRBV6-1 with TRBJ1-5; D might be TRBD1 (5 bases). Germline lookup yields CDR1 MNHNS and CDR2 SASEGT. The CDR3 contains 14 residues. The ends were cut back, 2 bases at V and 8 bases at J, with 13 bases in the middle. CDR3 in amino acids: CASSELAGPEPQHF. CDR3 nucleotides: TGTGCCAGCAGTGAACTGGCAGGGCCCGAGCCCCAGCATTTT.

The chain uses TRBV6-6 and TRBJ1-5; D is unclear. CDR1 is MNHNY and CDR2 is SVGAGI in the germline V gene (reference sequence). The length of the CDR3 is 12 residues. V was pared by 2 bases and J by 6 bases, with 5 bases between. In DNA, the CDR3 is TGTGCCAGCAGTTACGTGAGTCAGCCCCAGCATTTT. Translation gives CASSYVSQPQHF.

The rearrangement uses TRBV7-9 and TRBJ2-7; 9 bases agree with TRBD2. This CDR3 contains 16 residues. After removal of 0 bases from V and 3 bases from J, the junction contained 6 bases not matched to a gene. Looked up from germline, CDR1 is SEHNR and CDR2 is FQNEAQ (reference sequence). DNA of the CDR3: TGTGCCAGCAGCTTAGCGCGGCCTAGCGGGGTCTACGAGCAGTACTTC. Its protein product is CASSLARPSGVYEQYF.

The chain joins TRBV4-1 to TRBJ2-7, with 10 positions matching TRBD2. Germline assignment: CDR1 MGHRA and CDR2 YSYEKL. V was pared by 4 bases and J by 3 bases, with 3 bases of the junction left unmatched. CDR3 length: 14 amino acids. CDR3 coding DNA: TGCGCCAGCAGCCGTCTAGCGGGGGTCTACGAGCAGTACTTC. This sequence encodes CASSRLAGVYEQYF.

V and J are TRBV7-3 and TRBJ1-2, with 8 bases fitting TRBD1. The CDR3 is 17 residues long. Trimming took 4 bases from V and 0 from J; bases not matched to a gene: 10. From germline, CDR1 is SGHTA and CDR2 FQGTGA. The CDR3: CASSYKRDRLANYGYTF. CDR3 coding DNA: TGTGCCAGCAGCTATAAGCGGGACAGGTTAGCTAACTATGGCTACACCTTC.

The chain links TRBV2 to TRBJ2-1, with 12 nucleotides matching TRBD2. With 4 bases clipped from V and 10 bases from J, the junction kept 2 bases outside the gene matches. CDR1 and CDR2 (germline): SNHLY, FYNNEI. The CDR3 runs to 13 residues. CDR3 sequence reads: CASSGLAGEEQFF. CDR3 nucleotide sequence: TGTGCCAGCAGTGGACTAGCGGGAGAAGAGCAGTTCTTC.

The V and J genes are TRBV18 and TRBJ1-2, with D possibly being TRBD1 (5 bases). CDR1 is KGHSH and CDR2 is LQKENI in the germline V gene. The CDR3 runs to 11 residues. The ends were cut back, 5 bases at V and 8 bases at J, with 9 bases in the middle. CDR3 residues: CASSDRAGYTF. The CDR3 DNA is TGTGCCAGCTCAGACAGAGCCGGCTACACCTTC.

The V call is TRBV28, the J call TRBJ2-1; the match to TRBD2 covers 7 bases. CDR3 length equals 15 residues. V was clipped by 3 bases and J by 4 bases; unmatched bases: 6. The V gene's germline CDR1 is MDHEN and CDR2 SYDVKM. The CDR3 DNA reads as TGTGCCAGCAGTTTTGGTGCTAGCGGTTACAATGAGCAGTTCTTC. This gives the protein CASSFGASGYNEQFF.

V usage is TRBV7-9 and J usage is TRBJ2-3; D not resolved. The V gene's germline CDR1 is SEHNR and CDR2 FQNEAQ (reference sequence). The V gene lost 5 bases and the J gene lost 2 bases, with 14 bases spanning the gap. The CDR3 covers 15 residues. The CDR3: CASSHDFFYTDTQYF. DNA for the CDR3: TGTGCCAGCAGCCATGACTTTTTCTACACAGATACGCAGTATTTT.

The gene calls are TRBV7-3 and TRBJ2-7; possible D gene TRBD2, 6 bases. Germline CDR1 and CDR2: SGHTA and FQGTGA. The CDR3 spans 15 residues. V shed 4 bases and J shed 2 bases, with 15 bases lying between them. CDR3 DNA sequence: TGTGCCAGCAGCTCTGCAGGAGGGAGCACCTACGAGCAGTACTTC. Translated, it gives CASSSAGGSTYEQYF.

Turning to this clone: The same CDR3 can be traced to other DNA sequences in this sample. The rearrangement uses TRBV7-8 and TRBJ2-7; D ambiguous. Germline loops: CDR1 SGHVS, CDR2 FQNEAQ. V was trimmed by 5 bases and J by 2 bases, leaving 4 bases between them. The CDR3 loop spans 11 amino acids. CDR3 sequence (DNA): TGTGCCAGCAGCCTTACCTACGAGCAGTACTTC. Protein product: CASSLTYEQYF.

As DNA, the CDR3 is TGTGCCTGGAGTGTACTAGCAGCCTACAATGAGCAGTTCTTC. Its translation is CAWSVLAAYNEQFF. The chain carries TRBV30 and TRBJ2-1, with D perhaps matching TRBD2 (6 bases). V lost 0 bases to trimming and J lost 2 bases, with 8 bases between them. CDR1 is GTSNPN, CDR2 SVGIG, per germline (reference sequence). This CDR3 has 14 amino acids.

The CDR3 spells CASSPQQGNQPQHF. The CDR3 region has the DNA TGTGCCAGTAGTCCCCAACAGGGGAATCAGCCCCAGCATTTT. The rearrangement links TRBV19 to TRBJ1-5; 7 bases map to TRBD1. The J segment lost 4 bases and the V segment lost 5 bases, leaving 5 bases of the junction unmatched. The CDR3 loop spans 14 amino acids. Germline V gene data show CDR1 as LNHDA and CDR2 as SQIVND (reference sequence).

The V and J genes are TRBV7-3 and TRBJ2-3; D perhaps matches TRBD2 (6 bases). V was shortened by 2 bases and J by 0 bases, with 9 bases between the two germline ends. The CDR3 is 15 amino acids. Germline loops: CDR1 SGHTA, CDR2 FQGTGA. The CDR3 loop reads CASSLGSGSTDTQYF. CDR3 in DNA: TGTGCCAGCAGCTTAGGAAGCGGGAGCACAGATACGCAGTATTTT.

The chain couples TRBV9 to TRBJ1-6, with 8 bases lining up with TRBD1. This CDR3 spans 15 amino acids. Germline assignment: CDR1 SGDLS and CDR2 YYNGEE. V shed 2 bases and J 4 bases; nucleotides not matched to a gene: 2. CDR3 region: CASSVGQGYNSPLHF. CDR3 nucleotides: TGTGCCAGCAGCGTCGGACAGGGTTATAATTCACCCCTCCACTTT.

The chain carries TRBV28 and TRBJ2-1, with D possibly matching TRBD2 (5 bases). CDR3 length equals 13 residues. Germline loops: CDR1 MDHEN, CDR2 SYDVKM. The ends were cut back, 3 bases at V and 7 bases at J, with 10 bases in the middle. The CDR3 loop is CASSFRGGNEQFF. The CDR3 DNA reads as TGTGCCAGCAGTTTCCGGGGTGGAAATGAGCAGTTCTTC.

This chain joins TRBV7-9 and TRBJ1-1; D gene uncertain. V lost 7 bases and J 6 bases, leaving 18 bases between the germline ends. Germline V gene lookup returns CDR1 SEHNR and CDR2 FQNEAQ (reference sequence). The CDR3 totals 14 residues. This CDR3 reads CASTASGMDSEAFF. Here the CDR3 DNA reads TGTGCCAGCACCGCTTCTGGGATGGACTCTGAAGCTTTCTTT.

The rearrangement uses TRBV10-2 and TRBJ2-7; no definite D call. The germline V and J ends were trimmed by 4 bases and 4 bases, with 11 bases remaining between them. Germline V CDR1 and CDR2: WSHSY, SAAADI. The CDR3 length is 13 residues. The CDR3 reads CASSVNTQYEQYF. The DNA for the CDR3 is TGCGCCAGCAGTGTTAACACCCAGTACGAGCAGTACTTC.

There are a few counts of this clone. V gene TRBV7-3 combines with J gene TRBJ2-2; the D is unclear. Trimming removed 2 bases at V and 2 bases at J, with 9 bases between. The CDR3 runs 15 residues. Looked up from germline, CDR1 is SGHTA and CDR2 is FQGTGA. The CDR3 nucleotides are TGTGCCAGCAGCTTATTGCGCGCCAACACCGGGGAGCTGTTTTTT. It yields the protein CASSLLRANTGELFF.

The V call is TRBV7-9, the J call TRBJ2-1, with 11 bases lining up with TRBD2. Germline lookup yields CDR1 SEHNR and CDR2 FQNEAQ (reference sequence). The CDR3 extends over 15 amino acids. Trimming removed 5 bases from V and 8 bases from J; junction bases left unmatched: 8. DNA of the CDR3: TGTGCCAGCAGCCTGATAGCGGGAGGGATCGATGAGCAGTTCTTC. It codes for CASSLIAGGIDEQFF.

The V gene is TRBV7-9, the J gene TRBJ1-1; 8 nucleotides align to TRBD1. Looked up from germline, CDR1 is SEHNR and CDR2 is FQNEAQ (reference sequence). The CDR3 covers 15 residues. V gave up 6 bases and J gave up 1 base; unmatched junction bases: 7. CDR3: CASSLDRATNTEAFF. The DNA of the CDR3 is TGTGCCAGCAGTTTGGACAGGGCGACGAACACTGAAGCTTTCTTT.

V gene TRBV28 combines with J gene TRBJ2-1; 12 bases are a match to TRBD2. Trimming took 7 bases from V and 13 from J; bases not matched to a gene: 5. The germline V gene encodes CDR1 MDHEN and CDR2 SYDVKM. The CDR3 is 12 residues long. The CDR3 nucleotides read TGTGCCAGCATAGGACTAGCGGGACAACAGTTCTTC. Translated: CASIGLAGQQFF. Combining the CDR3 with reference TRBV28 and TRBJ2-1 gives the whole variable domain DVKVTQSSRYLVKRTGEKVFLECVQDMDHENMFWYRQDPGLGLRLIYFSYDVKMKEKGDIPEGYSVSREKKERFSLILESASTNQTSMYLCASIGLAGQQFFGPGTRLTVL.

The chain uses TRBV19 and TRBJ2-7, with D maybe TRBD1 (6 bases). The germline V and J ends were trimmed by 6 bases and 1 base, with 16 bases remaining between them. The CDR3 extends over 15 amino acids. CDR1 and CDR2 from the germline V gene are LNHDA and SQIVND (reference sequence). The CDR3 DNA is TGTGCCAGTAGCCCAGGGGCAGTGGGGTCCTACGAGCAGTACTTC. Its translation is CASSPGAVGSYEQYF. Using reference TRBV19 and TRBJ2-7 for the parts outside the CDR3, the full variable domain is DGGITQSPKYLFRKEGQNVTLSCEQNLNHDAMYWYRQDPGQGLRLIYYSQIVNDFQKGDIAEGYSVSREKKESFPLTVTSAQKNPTAFYLCASSPGAVGSYEQYFGPGTRLTVT.

The chain joins TRBV27 to TRBJ2-2; TRBD2 matches 8 bases. V dropped 3 bases and J dropped 7; count of bases not matched to a gene: 16. Germline V gene data show CDR1 as MNHEY and CDR2 as SMNVEV (reference sequence). The CDR3 consists of 18 residues. CDR3 sequence: CASSLEFSSGTGGGELFF. For the CDR3, the DNA is TGTGCCAGCAGTTTGGAATTTAGTAGCGGGACTGGTGGCGGGGAGCTGTTTTTT.

The J gene is TRBJ1-3, the V gene TRBV30; D gene unclear. The CDR3 spans 12 residues. The V gene's germline CDR1 is GTSNPN and CDR2 SVGIG (reference sequence). Trimming cost V 4 bases and J 0 bases, with 4 bases left between them. CDR3 in amino acids: CAWIHSGNTIYF. CDR3 bases: TGTGCCTGGATACACTCTGGAAACACCATATATTTT.

This sequence joins TRBV15 and TRBJ2-2; D perhaps matches TRBD2 (5 bases). This CDR3 spans 14 amino acids. The V and J ends lost 0 bases and 4 bases respectively, with 6 bases between them. Germline loops: CDR1 LNHNV, CDR2 YYDKDF (reference sequence). CDR3 sequence (DNA): TGTGCCACCAGCAGAGAGGCGGGCACCGGGGAGCTGTTTTTT. Amino acids: CATSREAGTGELFF.